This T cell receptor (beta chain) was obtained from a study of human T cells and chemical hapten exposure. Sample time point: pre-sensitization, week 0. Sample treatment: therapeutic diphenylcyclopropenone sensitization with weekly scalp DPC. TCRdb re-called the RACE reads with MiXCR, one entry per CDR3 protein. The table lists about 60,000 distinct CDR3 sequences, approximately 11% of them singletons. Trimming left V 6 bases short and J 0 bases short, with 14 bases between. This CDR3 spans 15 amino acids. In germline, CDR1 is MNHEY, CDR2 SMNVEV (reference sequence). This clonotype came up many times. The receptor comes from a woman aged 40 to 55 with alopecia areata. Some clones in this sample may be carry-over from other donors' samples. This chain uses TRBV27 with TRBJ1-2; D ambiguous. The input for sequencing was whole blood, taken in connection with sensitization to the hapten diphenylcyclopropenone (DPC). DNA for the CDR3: TGTGCCAGCAGCCGGTTGGAGGTACCTAACTATGGCTACACCTTC. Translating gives CASSRLEVPNYGYTF.